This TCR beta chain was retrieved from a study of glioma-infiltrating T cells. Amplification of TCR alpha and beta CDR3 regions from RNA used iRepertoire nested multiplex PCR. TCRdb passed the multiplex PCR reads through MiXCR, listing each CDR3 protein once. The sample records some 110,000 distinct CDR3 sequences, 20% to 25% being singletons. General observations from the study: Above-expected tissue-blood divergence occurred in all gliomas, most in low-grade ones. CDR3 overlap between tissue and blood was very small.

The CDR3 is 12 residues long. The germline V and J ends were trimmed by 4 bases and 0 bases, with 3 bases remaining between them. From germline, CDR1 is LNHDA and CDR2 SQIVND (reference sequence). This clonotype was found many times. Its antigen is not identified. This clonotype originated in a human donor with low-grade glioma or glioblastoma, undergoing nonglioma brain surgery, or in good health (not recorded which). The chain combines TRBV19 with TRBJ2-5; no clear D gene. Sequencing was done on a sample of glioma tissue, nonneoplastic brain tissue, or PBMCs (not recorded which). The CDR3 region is CASSNHQETQYF. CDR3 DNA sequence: TGTGCCAGTAGTAACCACCAAGAGACCCAGTACTTC. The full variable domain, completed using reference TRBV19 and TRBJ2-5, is DGGITQSPKYLFRKEGQNVTLSCEQNLNHDAMYWYRQDPGQGLRLIYYSQIVNDFQKGDIAEGYSVSREKKESFPLTVTSAQKNPTAFYLCASSNHQETQYFGPGTRLLVL.